The 11 T cell receptor beta chains below were found in one sample sequenced in a study of T cell responses to AZD1222 COVID-19 vaccine. Only in-frame clones appear in the TCRdb table, and some are missing; sequencing was by immunoSEQ multiplex PCR. There are fewer than 85,000 clones in the sample; about 91% occur only once, and roughly 6.4% lies in the top ten. The source was peripheral blood, collected on day 0 of MenACWY control vaccination. The receptors shown here come from an adult in good health.

V is TRBV7-2 and J is TRBJ2-7, with D perhaps assigned TRBD1 or TRBD2 (6 bases each). Looked up from germline, CDR1 is SGHTA and CDR2 is FQGNSA. The CDR3 loop spans 13 amino acids. V lost 1 base and J 5 bases, leaving 9 bases between the germline ends. Here the CDR3 DNA reads TGTGCCAGCAGCTTAGTTGGGGGGCACGAGCAGTACTTC. It is translated as CASSLVGGHEQYF.

The V gene is TRBV18, the J gene TRBJ1-3; D is possibly TRBD1 (6 bases). V was cut by 3 bases and J by 0 bases, with 6 bases left in between. CDR1 and CDR2 (germline): KGHSH, LQKENI. The CDR3 contains 14 residues. The CDR3 DNA reads as TGTGCCAGCTCACCGGACAGCTCTGGAAACACCATATATTTT. It yields the protein CASSPDSSGNTIYF. The full variable domain, rest sourced from reference TRBV18 and TRBJ1-3, is NAGVMQNPRHLVRRRGQEARLRCSPMKGHSHVYWYRQLPEEGLKFMVYLQKENIIDESGMPKERFSAEFPKEGPSILRIQQVVRGDSAAYFCASSPDSSGNTIYFGEGSWLTVV.

The chain couples TRBV25-1 to TRBJ1-1, with D possibly being TRBD1 (6 bases). V dropped 4 bases and J dropped 7 bases, with 16 bases sitting between them. The CDR3 is 14 amino acids. The germline V gene encodes CDR1 MGHDK and CDR2 SYGVNS. CDR3 DNA: TGTGCCAGCAGTGGAACAGGGACGGGGGGTGAAGCTTTCTTT. Translation: CASSGTGTGGEAFF.

This chain links TRBV7-2 with TRBJ1-2; the D is unclear. The germline V and J ends were trimmed by 2 bases and 0 bases, with 10 bases remaining between them. Germline CDR1 is SGHTA and CDR2 is FQGNSA. This CDR3 region has 15 residues. The CDR3 here is CASSLKAPTNYGYTF. CDR3 in DNA: TGTGCCAGCAGCTTAAAGGCTCCGACTAACTATGGCTACACCTTC.

This sequence joins TRBV29-1 and TRBJ1-2, with 7 bases identical to TRBD1. J lost 0 bases, V lost 4 bases, and 8 bases had no gene match. This CDR3 contains 15 residues. Germline-derived CDR1 and CDR2 are SQVTM and ANQGSEA. CDR3: CSVAPWGTANYGYTF. The CDR3 bases are TGCAGCGTTGCACCCTGGGGGACAGCTAACTATGGCTACACCTTC.

The chain carries TRBV7-6 and TRBJ2-7; TRBD1 might be the D (5 bases). The V end lost 3 bases, the J end lost 3 bases, and 21 bases lay between the germline ends. This CDR3 spans 17 amino acids. CDR1 is SGHVS, CDR2 FNYEAQ, per germline. The CDR3 here is CASSFWGQGSASYEQYF. The CDR3 nucleotides read TGTGCCAGCAGCTTTTGGGGTCAGGGATCTGCCAGCTACGAGCAGTACTTC.

The rearrangement joins TRBV7-9 to TRBJ1-1; D perhaps matches TRBD1 (5 bases). Germline V CDR1 and CDR2: SEHNR, FQNEAQ (reference sequence). CDR3 length equals 13 residues. Trimming removed 5 bases at V and 1 base at J, with 8 bases between. This CDR3 reads CASSTTGNTEAFF. CDR3 nucleotides: TGTGCCAGCAGCACCACAGGGAACACTGAAGCTTTCTTT.

The V call is TRBV4-3, the J call TRBJ1-5; D is unclear. Trimming took off 3 bases at V and 0 bases at J, with 9 bases between the two ends. This CDR3 contains 15 residues. The germline V gene has CDR1 LGHNA and CDR2 YSLEER. The CDR3 reads CASSQTIYSNQPQHF. In nucleotides, the CDR3 is TGCGCCAGCAGCCAGACGATCTATAGCAATCAGCCCCAGCATTTT.

CDR3 loop: CASSSVNVRGGNSPLHF. The CDR3 bases are TGTGCCAGCAGCTCTGTAAACGTCAGGGGCGGAAATTCACCCCTCCACTTT. The chain recombines TRBV7-2 with TRBJ1-6; tentative D call: TRBD1 (6 bases). The CDR3 totals 17 residues. Germline-derived CDR1 and CDR2 are SGHTA and FQGNSA. Between the trimmed V and J ends, which lost 4 bases and 7 bases, there was a span of 20 bases.

This clone was seen only once. This chain joins TRBV19 and TRBJ2-5; 9 nucleotides align to TRBD1. This CDR3 comprises 15 residues. Looked up from germline, CDR1 is LNHDA and CDR2 is SQIVND (reference sequence). After removal of 1 base from V and 5 bases from J, the junction contained 5 bases not matched to a gene. The DNA of the CDR3 is TGTGCCAGTAGTATAGGGGACAGGGATAGGGAGACCCAGTACTTC. Translation: CASSIGDRDRETQYF.

This clone was detected once. The V gene is TRBV6-2 or TRBV6-3, the J gene TRBJ1-5; 11 bases line up with TRBD1. With 2 bases clipped from V and 0 bases from J, the junction kept 12 bases outside the gene matches. CDR1 MNHEY and CDR2 SVGEGT come from the germline V gene. The CDR3 sequence is 20 residues long. CDR3 nucleotide sequence: TGTGCCAGCAGTTACCACCCGGGACAGGGGGACCTGTATAGCAATCAGCCCCAGCATTTT. Protein product: CASSYHPGQGDLYSNQPQHF.